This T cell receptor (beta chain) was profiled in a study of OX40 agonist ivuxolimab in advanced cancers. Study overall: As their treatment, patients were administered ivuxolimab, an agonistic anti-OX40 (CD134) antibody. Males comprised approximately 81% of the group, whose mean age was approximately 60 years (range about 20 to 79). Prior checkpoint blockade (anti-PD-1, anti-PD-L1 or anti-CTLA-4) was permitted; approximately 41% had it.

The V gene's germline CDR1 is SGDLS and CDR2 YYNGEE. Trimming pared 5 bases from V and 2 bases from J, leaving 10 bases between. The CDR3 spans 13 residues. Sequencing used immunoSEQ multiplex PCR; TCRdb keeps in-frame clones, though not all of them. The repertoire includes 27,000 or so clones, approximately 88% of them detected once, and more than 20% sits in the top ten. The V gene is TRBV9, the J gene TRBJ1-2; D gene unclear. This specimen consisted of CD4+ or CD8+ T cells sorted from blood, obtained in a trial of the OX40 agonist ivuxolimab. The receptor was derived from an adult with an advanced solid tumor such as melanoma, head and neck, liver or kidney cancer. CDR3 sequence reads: CASRKGGNYGYTF. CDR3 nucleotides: TGTGCCAGCAGGAAGGGCGGGAACTATGGCTACACCTTC.